The present TCR beta chain was sequenced within a study of shared clonotypes between healthy human individuals. The germline V gene has CDR1 SEHNR and CDR2 FQNEAQ (reference sequence). This CDR3 region has 13 residues. Trimming cost V 8 bases and J 4 bases; bases outside gene matches: 4. Each CD8 memory set brought CD45RO+ cells together with CCR7-negative CD45RA+ TemRA cells. Some clones are missing from TCRdb's copy, which holds only in-frame ones; the method was immunoSEQ multiplex PCR. The table shows about 690,000 clones, with 90% occurring only once. This TCR was recovered from a man in his late teens or twenties in good health. Some clones in this sample may be carry-over from other donors' samples. Specimen: memory CD8+ T cells from PBMCs. Regarding subset: CD45RO+ cells pooled with CCR7-negative TemRA cells. The chain has TRBV7-9 and TRBJ2-2, with 7 bases fitting TRBD2. CDR3 in amino acids: CASGGRLTGELFF. The CDR3 coding sequence is TGTGCCAGCGGCGGGAGACTCACCGGGGAGCTGTTTTTT.